A single sample gave rise to the 12 T cell receptor beta chains below, sequenced in a study of graft-versus-host responses after intestinal transplantation (dated by TCRdb to about 2021). These receptors' antigens are unknown. Reading the label with the study, this specimen's time point is: cells obtained before transplantation from donor or recipient. Libraries came from the immunoSEQ multiplex PCR assay. The clones in this table, taken by TCRdb from immuneACCESS, are in-frame only. Not every clone is retained; where verified, under half of the shortfall comes from an unresolved V gene, and the cause of the rest is unknown. Recorded for this sample are 40,000 or so clones; about 95% of them occurred a single time. Jointly, the top ten make up less than 0.25% of the sample. Sequenced here: unstimulated CD8+ T cells sorted from spleen or lymph node cells, sampled before transplant. Every receptor here comes from a human donor who was the organ donor for an intestinal transplant.

This clone was counted a single time. The chain combines TRBV4-1 with TRBJ1-2; 10 bases match TRBD1. Trimming at V came to 4 bases and at J to 7 bases, leaving 18 bases not matched to a gene. The CDR3 extends over 18 amino acids. Germline V gene sequence: CDR1 MGHRA, CDR2 YSYEKL. Written as DNA, the CDR3 is TGCGCCAGCAGCCCACGAACCGGGACAGGGGTAAGAGGAGGTGGCTACACCTTC. Translation gives CASSPRTGTGVRGGGYTF.

The chain employs TRBV6-5 and TRBJ1-1; TRBD1 is a possible D gene (6 bases). The V and J ends lost 2 bases and 5 bases respectively, with 9 bases between them. Germline-derived CDR1 and CDR2 are MNHEY and SVGAGI. This CDR3 has 13 amino acids. For the CDR3, the DNA is TGTGCCAGCAGTTACGTTCAGGGGACTGAAGCTTTCTTT. Protein sequence: CASSYVQGTEAFF.

The V call is TRBV11-2, the J call TRBJ2-7; 8 positions match TRBD1. V gave up 0 bases and J gave up 4 bases; unmatched junction bases: 8. The germline gives CDR1 SGHAT, CDR2 FQNNGV. The CDR3 has 16 residues. DNA of the CDR3: TGTGCCAGCAGCTTAGATCGGGCAGGGGGCTGGTACGAGCAGTACTTC. It yields the protein CASSLDRAGGWYEQYF. The complete variable domain, with remaining parts taken from reference TRBV11-2 and TRBJ2-7, reads EAGVAQSPRYKIIEKRQSVAFWCNPISGHATLYWYQQILGQGPKLLIQFQNNGVVDDSQLPKDRFSAERLKGVDSTLKIQPAKLEDSAVYLCASSLDRAGGWYEQYFGPGTRLTVT.

The V call is TRBV6-5, the J call TRBJ1-2; D is uncertain. There are 16 residues in the CDR3. V was pared by 0 bases and J by 1 base, with 12 bases between. Germline V gene data show CDR1 as MNHEY and CDR2 as SVGAGI. CDR3 DNA sequence: TGTGCCAGCAGTTACTCGGTGGGAGAGTTTAACTATGGCTACACCTTC. This codes for CASSYSVGEFNYGYTF.

The chain combines TRBV9 with TRBJ2-1; maybe TRBD2 (5 bases). The CDR3 extends over 14 amino acids. V was pared by 3 bases and J by 4 bases, with 11 bases between. Germline V gene sequence: CDR1 SGDLS, CDR2 YYNGEE. The CDR3 is CASSAGSRYNEQFF. DNA for the CDR3: TGTGCCAGCAGCGCGGGGAGCAGATACAATGAGCAGTTCTTC.

The chain employs TRBV30 and TRBJ2-1, with 8 bases fitting TRBD2. Germline loops: CDR1 GTSNPN, CDR2 SVGIG (reference sequence). CDR3 length equals 15 residues. Trimming at V came to 0 bases and at J to 6 bases, leaving 7 bases not matched to a gene. The DNA of the CDR3 is TGTGCCTGGAGTGTTTCAGCGGGGGCGTCCAATGAGCAGTTCTTC. This codes for CAWSVSAGASNEQFF.

The chain couples TRBV5-1 to TRBJ2-7; possible D gene TRBD2, 6 bases. V lost 4 bases to trimming and J lost 2 bases, with 13 bases between them. Germline assignment: CDR1 SGHRS and CDR2 YFSETQ. The CDR3 has 14 amino acids. Here the CDR3 DNA reads TGCGCCAGCAGCCTGGACGGAGGGGCCTACGAGCAGTACTTC. It yields the protein CASSLDGGAYEQYF.

The chain carries TRBV11-2 and TRBJ2-6, with D unclear. The CDR3 totals 15 residues. V was cut by 2 bases and J by 0 bases, with 5 bases left in between. Germline V gene lookup returns CDR1 SGHAT and CDR2 FQNNGV. CDR3 sequence reads: CASSLSGSGANVLTF. In DNA, the CDR3 is TGTGCCAGCAGCTTATCAGGCTCTGGGGCCAACGTCCTGACTTTC.

This chain joins TRBV19 and TRBJ2-7; 10 bases line up with TRBD2. The CDR3 totals 14 residues. Germline-derived CDR1 and CDR2 are LNHDA and SQIVND (reference sequence). Trimming at V came to 3 bases and at J to 2 bases, leaving 1 base not matched to a gene. The CDR3 DNA sequence: TGTGCCAGTAGTATCAGCGGGGGGGCCTACGAGCAGTACTTC. It yields the protein CASSISGGAYEQYF.

J is TRBJ1-2 and V is TRBV10-3; 7 bases agree with TRBD1. The CDR3 consists of 12 residues. The junction had 6 bases not matched to a gene; V was cut back by 6 bases and J by 8 bases. Germline V gives CDR1 ENHRY, CDR2 SYGVKD. CDR3 coding DNA: TGTGCCATCAGCGGCGACAGGGCAGGCTACACCTTC. Translating gives CAISGDRAGYTF.

The chain combines TRBV6-1 with TRBJ2-7, with unresolved D. V shed 10 bases and J shed 2 bases, with 12 bases lying between them. The germline V gene encodes CDR1 MNHNS and CDR2 SASEGT. The CDR3 runs to 12 residues. The CDR3 is CATRWAAYEQYF. The CDR3 region has the DNA TGTGCCACCAGGTGGGCGGCCTACGAGCAGTACTTC.

The J gene is TRBJ1-1, the V gene TRBV5-6, with 7 bases lining up with TRBD1. The CDR3 has 14 residues. V trimming: 4 bases; J trimming: 4 bases; junction bases outside the gene matches: 7. Germline assignment: CDR1 SGHDT and CDR2 YYEEEE. The CDR3 protein is CASSPGQGGTEAFF. CDR3 nucleotide sequence: TGTGCCAGCAGCCCCGGGCAGGGGGGCACTGAAGCTTTCTTT.